These T cell receptor beta chains were read from a single sample in a study of vaccination effects on CD4 cells after COVID-19. Their recognized antigens are unknown. The assay was immunoSEQ multiplex PCR, and TCRdb's table has in-frame clones only and misses some. The sample holds about 73,000 clones; around 69% are singletons and the top ten take 2% to 3%. The source material was CD4+ T cells from PBMCs cultured without peptide, sampled after COVID-19 vaccination. The receptor set was obtained from a human donor who received a COVID-19 vaccine. Both conserved end residues are part of each CDR3. The order of the fields is clone size, D gene, V gene, J gene, CDR3 DNA, CDR3 protein. The D gene is left open where the match is weak. Some rows have no size entry. The others give once, few or many, or a class for an expanded clone.

>.|TRBD1|TRBV7-3|TRBJ2-1
TGTGCCAGCAGCTTGGGACAGGGTGCCAATGAGCAGTTCTTC
CASSLGQGANEQFF
>.|TRBD1|TRBV5-8|TRBJ2-4
TGTGCCAGCAGCTTGGGCGACAGGGGACCTACAAACATTCAGTACTTC
CASSLGDRGPTNIQYF
>.|.|TRBV5-4|TRBJ1-2
TGTGCCAGCAGCTTGCCAGGGTATATCGGCTACACCTTC
CASSLPGYIGYTF
>.|.|TRBV2|TRBJ2-2
TGTGCCAGCAGTAAGATGGGAACCGGGGAGCTGTTTTTT
CASSKMGTGELFF
>.|TRBD2|TRBV9|TRBJ2-1
TGTGCCCGACGTAGCGGGGGCCACTCCTACAATGAGCAGTTCTTC
CARRSGGHSYNEQFF
>.|.|TRBV5-1|TRBJ1-1
TGCGCCAGCAGCTTCGGGGGAACTGAAGCTTTCTTT
CASSFGGTEAFF
>few|.|TRBV7-2|TRBJ1-5
TGTGCCAGCAGTAGACAGGGCAATCAGCCCCAGCATTTT
CASSRQGNQPQHF
>.|.|TRBV30|TRBJ1-1
TGTGCCTGGAGTCCTGGCCCTACTTTTATGAACACTGAAGCTTTCTTT
CAWSPGPTFMNTEAFF
>.|.|TRBV7-3|TRBJ2-1
TGTGCCAGCAGCTTAATAGGAATCAGCCACAATGAGCAGTTCTTC
CASSLIGISHNEQFF
>.|TRBD1|TRBV7-2|TRBJ2-2
TGTGCCAGCAGTCGGGACAGGATGAACACCGGGGAGCTGTTTTTT
CASSRDRMNTGELFF
>.|.|TRBV10-3|TRBJ2-1
TGTGCCATCAGTGACAGGGGCAATGAGCAGTTCTTC
CAISDRGNEQFF
>.|.|TRBV4-3|TRBJ2-3
TGCGCCAGCAGCCAAGAGGAGACGAGGGGGGGCCGGGGAGATACGCAGTATTTT
CASSQEETRGGRGDTQYF
>large|TRBD1|TRBV7-2|TRBJ1-2
TGTGCCAGCAGCCCAGTCCGGGACAGACCTAACTATGGCTACACCTTC
CASSPVRDRPNYGYTF
>.|TRBD1|TRBV2|TRBJ1-2
TGTGCCAGCAGGAGACAGGGTGAAGGCTACACCTTC
CASRRQGEGYTF
>once|.|TRBV5-1|TRBJ1-6
TGCGCCAGCAGCTTGGCCACTGGGGGCTGGGCCGATTCACCCCTCCACTTT
CASSLATGGWADSPLHF
>.|TRBD1|TRBV7-2|TRBJ1-5
TGTGCCAGCAGCTTAAGTAGTCAGGGACAGGGAGGGCAGCCCCAGCATTTT
CASSLSSQGQGGQPQHF
>.|.|TRBV7-3|TRBJ2-1
TGTGCCAGCAGCTTAACGATGGGGGCCCATGAGCAGTTCTTC
CASSLTMGAHEQFF
>few|.|TRBV7-3|TRBJ1-2
TGTGCCAGCAGCCCGGGGCAGGGCGACTATGGCTACACCTTC
CASSPGQGDYGYTF
>.|.|TRBV6-5|TRBJ2-4
TGTGCCAGCAGTTCCCGGTATGGGGGGCGGAGGGACATTCAGTACTTC
CASSSRYGGRRDIQYF
>.|.|TRBV19|TRBJ1-1
TGTGCCAGTAGTCCGACACGGAACACTGAAGCTTTCTTT
CASSPTRNTEAFF
>.|TRBD1|TRBV29-1|TRBJ2-2
TGCAGCGTTCTGCGGACAGGGGGGACCGGGGAGCTGTTTTTT
CSVLRTGGTGELFF
>.|TRBD1|TRBV27|TRBJ1-6
TGTGCCAGCAGTAGGGCAGGGGGTAATTCACCCCTCCACTTT
CASSRAGGNSPLHF
>few|.|TRBV7-8|TRBJ1-1
TGTGCCAGCAGCTTAACACACAGATCACAGGGCTTGATGCTAACTGAAGCTTTCTTT
CASSLTHRSQGLMLTEAFF
>.|TRBD2|TRBV11-2|TRBJ2-3
TGTGCCAGCAGCCCGGGACTAGCCGTAGATACGCAGTATTTT
CASSPGLAVDTQYF